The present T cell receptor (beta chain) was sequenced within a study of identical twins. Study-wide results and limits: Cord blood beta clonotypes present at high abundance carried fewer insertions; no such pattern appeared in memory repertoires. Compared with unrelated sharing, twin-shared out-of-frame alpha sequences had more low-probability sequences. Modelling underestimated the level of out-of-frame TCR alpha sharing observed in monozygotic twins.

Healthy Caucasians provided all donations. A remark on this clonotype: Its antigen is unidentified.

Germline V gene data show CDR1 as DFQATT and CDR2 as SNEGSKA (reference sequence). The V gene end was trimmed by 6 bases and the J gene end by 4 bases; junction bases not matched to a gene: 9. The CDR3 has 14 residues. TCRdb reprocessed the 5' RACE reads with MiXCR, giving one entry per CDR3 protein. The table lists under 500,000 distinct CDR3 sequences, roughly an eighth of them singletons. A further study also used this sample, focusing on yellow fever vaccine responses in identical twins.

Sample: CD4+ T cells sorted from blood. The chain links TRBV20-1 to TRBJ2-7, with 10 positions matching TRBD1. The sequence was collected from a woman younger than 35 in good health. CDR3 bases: TGCAGTGCCACGGGACAGGGGCGAGGGTACGAGCAGTACTTC. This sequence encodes CSATGQGRGYEQYF.